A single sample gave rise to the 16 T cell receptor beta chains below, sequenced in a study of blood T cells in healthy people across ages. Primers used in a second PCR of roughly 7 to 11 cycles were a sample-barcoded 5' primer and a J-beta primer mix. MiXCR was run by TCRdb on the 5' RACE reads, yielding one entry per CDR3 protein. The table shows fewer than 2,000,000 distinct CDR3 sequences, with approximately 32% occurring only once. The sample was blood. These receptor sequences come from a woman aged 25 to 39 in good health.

CDR3 sequence: CATSGRDGTDTQYF. In DNA, the CDR3 is TGTGCCACCAGTGGCAGGGACGGCACAGATACGCAGTATTTT. The chain uses TRBV24-1 and TRBJ2-3; the D call may be TRBD1 or TRBD2 (5 bases each). This CDR3 has 14 amino acids. Germline lookup yields CDR1 KGHDR and CDR2 SFDVKD. The V end lost 5 bases, the J end lost 1 base, and 9 bases lay between the germline ends.

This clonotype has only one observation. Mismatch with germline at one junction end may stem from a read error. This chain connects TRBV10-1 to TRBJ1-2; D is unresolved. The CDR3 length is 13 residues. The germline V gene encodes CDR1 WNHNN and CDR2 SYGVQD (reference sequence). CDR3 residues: CASSENLNYGYSF. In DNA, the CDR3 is TGCGCCAGCAGTGAGAACCTTAACTATGGCTACAGCTTC.

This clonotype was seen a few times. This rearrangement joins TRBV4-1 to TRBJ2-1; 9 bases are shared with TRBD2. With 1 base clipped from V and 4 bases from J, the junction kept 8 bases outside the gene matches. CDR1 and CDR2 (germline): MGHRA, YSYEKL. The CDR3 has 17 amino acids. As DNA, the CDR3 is TGCGCCAGCAGCCAAGGTGGGGTAGCGGGAGCGTACAATGAGCAGTTCTTC. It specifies CASSQGGVAGAYNEQFF.

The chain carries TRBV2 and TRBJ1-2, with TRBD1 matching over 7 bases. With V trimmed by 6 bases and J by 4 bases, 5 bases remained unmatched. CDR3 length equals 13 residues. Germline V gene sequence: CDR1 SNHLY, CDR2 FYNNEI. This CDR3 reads CASRDRTAYGYTF. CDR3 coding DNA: TGTGCCAGCAGGGACAGGACAGCCTATGGCTACACCTTC.

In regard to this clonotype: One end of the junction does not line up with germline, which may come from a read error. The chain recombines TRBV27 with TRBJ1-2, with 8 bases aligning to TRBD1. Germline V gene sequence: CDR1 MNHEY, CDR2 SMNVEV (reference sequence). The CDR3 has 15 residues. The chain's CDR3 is CANSNDRTGLTGYTF. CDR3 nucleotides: TGTGCCAACAGTAACGACCGGACAGGGCTTACTGGCTACACCTTC.

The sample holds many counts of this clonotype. CDR3 in amino acids: CSARDRRGQETQYF. The CDR3, as DNA: TGCAGTGCTAGAGATCGCAGGGGCCAAGAGACCCAGTACTTC. The rearrangement links TRBV20-1 to TRBJ2-5; weak D call: TRBD1 (6 bases). V gave up 0 bases and J gave up 1 base, with 9 bases separating them. Germline V CDR1 and CDR2: DFQATT, SNEGSKA (reference sequence). CDR3 length: 14 amino acids.

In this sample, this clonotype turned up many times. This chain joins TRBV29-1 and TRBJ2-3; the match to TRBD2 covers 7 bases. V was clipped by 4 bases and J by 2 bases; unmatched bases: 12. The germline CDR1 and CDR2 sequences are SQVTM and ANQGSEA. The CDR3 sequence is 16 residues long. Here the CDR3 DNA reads TGCAGCGTTGCGCAGGGCGGGAGTCGGGTCACAGATACGCAGTATTTT. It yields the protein CSVAQGGSRVTDTQYF.

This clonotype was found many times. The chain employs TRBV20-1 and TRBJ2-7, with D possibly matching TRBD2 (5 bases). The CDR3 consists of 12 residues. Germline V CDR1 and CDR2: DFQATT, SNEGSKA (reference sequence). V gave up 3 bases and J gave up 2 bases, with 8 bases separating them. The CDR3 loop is CSASGEPYEQYF. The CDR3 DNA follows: TGCAGTGCTAGCGGGGAACCCTACGAGCAGTACTTC.

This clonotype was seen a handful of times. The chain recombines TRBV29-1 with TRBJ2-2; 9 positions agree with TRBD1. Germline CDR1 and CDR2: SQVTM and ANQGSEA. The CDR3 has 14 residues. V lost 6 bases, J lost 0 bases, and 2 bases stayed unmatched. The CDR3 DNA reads TGCAGCGTGAGGACAGGGGCGAACACCGGGGAGCTGTTTTTT. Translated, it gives CSVRTGANTGELFF.

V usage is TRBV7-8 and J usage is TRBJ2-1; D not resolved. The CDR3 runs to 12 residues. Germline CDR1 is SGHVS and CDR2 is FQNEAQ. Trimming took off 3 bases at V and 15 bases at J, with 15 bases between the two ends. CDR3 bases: TGTGCCAGCAGCTTCGTGTTGGCAGGCGCGTTCTTC. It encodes CASSFVLAGAFF.

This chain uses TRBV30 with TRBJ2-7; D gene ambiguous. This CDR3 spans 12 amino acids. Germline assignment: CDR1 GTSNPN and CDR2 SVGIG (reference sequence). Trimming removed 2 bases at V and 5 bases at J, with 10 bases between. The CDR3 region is CAWSQRPNEQYF. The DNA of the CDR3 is TGTGCCTGGAGTCAACGTCCCAACGAGCAGTACTTC.

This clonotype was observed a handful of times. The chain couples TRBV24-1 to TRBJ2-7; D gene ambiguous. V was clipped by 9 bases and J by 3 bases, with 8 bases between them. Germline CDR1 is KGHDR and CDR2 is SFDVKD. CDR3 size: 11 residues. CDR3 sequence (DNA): TGTGCCACCCCACTGGGCTACGAGCAGTACTTC. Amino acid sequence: CATPLGYEQYF.

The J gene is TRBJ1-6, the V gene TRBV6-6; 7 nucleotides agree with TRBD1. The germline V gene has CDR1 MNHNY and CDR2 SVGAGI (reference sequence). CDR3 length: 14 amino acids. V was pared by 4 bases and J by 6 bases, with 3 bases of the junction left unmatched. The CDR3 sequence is CASSSRDSNSPLHF. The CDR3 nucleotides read TGTGCCAGCAGTTCCAGGGACAGTAATTCACCCCTCCACTTT.

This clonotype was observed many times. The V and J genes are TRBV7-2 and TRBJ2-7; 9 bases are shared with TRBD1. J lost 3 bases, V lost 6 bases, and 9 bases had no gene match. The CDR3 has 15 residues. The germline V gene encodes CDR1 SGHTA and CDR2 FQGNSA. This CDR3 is CASRPRTGANYEQYF. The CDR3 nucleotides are TGTGCCAGCAGACCCCGGACAGGGGCGAACTACGAGCAGTACTTC.

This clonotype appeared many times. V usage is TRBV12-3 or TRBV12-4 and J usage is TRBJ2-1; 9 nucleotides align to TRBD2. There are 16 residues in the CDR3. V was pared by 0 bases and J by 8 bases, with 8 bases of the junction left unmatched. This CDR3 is CASSLAGSGRIDEQFF. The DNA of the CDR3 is TGTGCCAGCAGTTTAGCGGGTAGCGGGAGAATCGATGAGCAGTTCTTC.

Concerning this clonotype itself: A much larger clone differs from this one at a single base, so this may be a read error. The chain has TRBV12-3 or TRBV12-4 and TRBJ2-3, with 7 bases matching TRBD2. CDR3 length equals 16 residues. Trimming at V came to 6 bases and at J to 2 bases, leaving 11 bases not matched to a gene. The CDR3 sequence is CASRSGAGRPTDTQYF. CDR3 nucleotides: TGTGCCAGCAGGTCGGGAGCGGGACGGCCCACAGATACGCAGTATTTT.